This entry features one T cell receptor (beta chain) sequence. The data stem from a study of blood T cell repertoires in COVID-19. CDR1 and CDR2 from the germline V gene are SGDLS and YYNGEE. Deletions cut 3 bases from V and 5 bases from J, with 12 bases between. The CDR3 covers 15 residues. Generated by immunoSEQ multiplex PCR, the TCRdb table keeps only in-frame clones and is missing some. Among tens of thousands of clones, 88% were seen once, and the ten largest hold 8.5% to 14%. This receptor was identified in an older man with acute or convalescent COVID-19. The J gene is TRBJ1-6, the V gene TRBV9; D might be TRBD1 (6 bases). The material sequenced was peripheral blood. The CDR3 sequence is CASSARQDHNSPLHF. DNA of the CDR3: TGTGCCAGCAGCGCACGACAGGATCATAATTCACCCCTCCACTTT.